This is a list of T cell receptor beta chains from one sample in a study of graft-versus-host responses after intestinal transplantation. Profiling relied on immunoSEQ multiplex PCR, and the TCRdb table lists in-frame clones only, not all of them. The sample lists about 77,000 clones, about 90% seen once, with roughly 0.66% in the top ten. Sequencing used PBMCs, obtained 98 days after intestinal transplantation. These receptors were collected from a human patient who received an intestinal transplant, so some T cells may come from the graft donor. CDR3s include the opening cysteine and the closing phenylalanine or tryptophan. A clone size is listed for some rows: how often the clone was seen (once, few, many), or a class if it is expanded.

size,V,CDR3
-,TRBV27,CASSLNFQETQYF
-,TRBV7-8,CASSLAVGTNTEAFF
once,TRBV7-8,CASSLAWSYEQYF
-,TRBV27,CASSSTGGETQYF
-,TRBV19,CASSVDASGKFTDTQYF
-,TRBV6-6,CASSYLGPNTEAFF
-,TRBV5-1,CASSSAGGSQETQYF
-,TRBV10-1,CASSEGGTLKETQYF
-,TRBV5-1,CASSSPPLGANVLTF
-,TRBV15,CATSRDLGLPSNQPQHF
-,TRBV27,CASSPQGHGYTF
-,TRBV29-1,CREGWSRLLYEQFF
-,TRBV18,CASSVQATGELFF
-,TRBV29-1,CSVWGTGANYGYTF
-,TRBV4-1,CASSQDLREQYF
-,TRBV5-4,CASSSTGGTDTQYF
-,TRBV5-6,CASSLEHYEQYF
-,TRBV10-1,CASSAGPATGELFF
-,TRBV7-6,CASSSTGDLGYGYTF
-,TRBV2,CASSEELAVDEQYF
once,TRBV7-2,CASSPIGDSNQPQHF
-,TRBV5-6,CASSLGSYYEQYF
-,TRBV12-5,CASGPKGGGPWGYTF
-,TRBV11-3,CARHRNHTNYGYTF
-,TRBV9,CASSEDGRYTEAFF
once,TRBV6-5,CASSYDGTDTQYF